Included here is one T cell receptor beta chain sequence, with context. Under the authors' procedure: Nucleated cell number was recorded as an estimate derived from reference gene primer amplification. Generated by immunoSEQ multiplex PCR, the TCRdb table keeps only in-frame clones and is missing some. The V and J calls and clone size come from that table; D and trimming were worked out from the DNA. This table holds about 170,000 clones, over 70% found once. The data are from a study of blood T cell repertoires in COVID-19. Study context: Some COVID-19 samples were acute and others convalescent; all came from the United States, Italy and Spain. The cDNA or gDNA used as material had been derived from T cells, B-cell-depleted T cells, or PBMCs.

V was shortened by 5 bases and J by 4 bases, with 11 bases between the two germline ends. From germline, CDR1 is MDHEN and CDR2 SYDVKM. CDR3 length: 13 amino acids. Sequencing input: peripheral blood. The TCR originated in a woman in her seventies who had recovered from COVID-19. The V and J genes are TRBV28 and TRBJ1-2; D is ambiguous. The CDR3 nucleotides read TGTGCCAGCAGTCTCATCGGTGCCTATGGCTACACCTTC. As protein: CASSLIGAYGYTF.